The 5 T cell receptor beta chains below were found in one sample sequenced in a study of T cells in Graves' hyperthyroidism and ophthalmopathy. Template material for amplifying TCR beta CDR3 regions consisted of RNA transcripts. The study used the HTBI primer set for a first-round RT-PCR of the TCR CDR3. TCRdb re-analysed the multiplex PCR reads in MiXCR, keeping a single row per CDR3 protein. The sample holds 480,000 or so distinct CDR3 sequences, 40% to 55% seen once. Material: peripheral blood or thyroid tissue (not recorded which). The receptors were sampled from an adult woman with Graves' disease, either hyperthyroidism or ophthalmopathy (not recorded which).

This clonotype was counted once. The chain links TRBV14 to TRBJ2-5, with D maybe TRBD1 (5 bases). Trimming pared 5 bases from V and 4 bases from J, leaving 14 bases between. Germline V gene data show CDR1 as SGHDN and CDR2 as FVKESK. This CDR3 spans 14 amino acids. As DNA, the CDR3 is TGTGCCAGCAGCTACTCAGGGCAGGGAGAGACCCAGTACTTC. Protein product: CASSYSGQGETQYF.

The CDR3 DNA reads TGTGCCAGCAGCCCTCAAGAACAGGGTTGGGAGACCCAGTACTTC. Residues: CASSPQEQGWETQYF. The chain combines TRBV7-9 with TRBJ2-5; weak D call: TRBD1 (6 bases). Trimming shortened V by 5 bases and J by 5 bases, and 18 bases separated the two germline ends. Per the germline V gene, CDR1 is SEHNR and CDR2 is FQNEAQ (reference sequence). The CDR3 spans 15 residues.

The sample holds many counts of this clonotype. The chain carries TRBV9 and TRBJ2-2; 10 bases are shared with TRBD1. This CDR3 region has 15 residues. The germline CDR1 and CDR2 sequences are SGDLS and YYNGEE. J gave up 10 bases and V 0 bases, and 6 bases lay outside the gene matches. This CDR3 reads CASSVAPTGGLELFF. The CDR3 DNA sequence: TGTGCCAGCAGCGTAGCGCCGACAGGGGGCCTGGAGCTGTTTTTT.

In its sample, this clonotype was seen a few times. The chain is built from TRBV25-1 and TRBJ1-2; the D gene is possibly TRBD1 (6 bases). CDR3 length equals 16 residues. CDR1 is MGHDK, CDR2 SYGVNS, per germline. V lost 2 bases and J 4 bases, leaving 17 bases between the germline ends. CDR3 residues: CASSEPLSTGLYGYTF. CDR3 bases: TGTGCCAGCAGTGAACCCCTCTCCACAGGGCTCTATGGCTACACCTTC.

This clonotype showed up many times. The V gene is TRBV10-1, the J gene TRBJ2-5; tentative D call: TRBD2 (5 bases). The ends were cut back, 7 bases at V and 1 base at J, with 10 bases in the middle. Germline V gives CDR1 WNHNN, CDR2 SYGVQD (reference sequence). This CDR3 spans 13 amino acids. The CDR3 sequence is CASNEGVQETQYF. The CDR3 coding sequence is TGCGCCAGCAACGAGGGAGTCCAAGAGACCCAGTACTTC.